This TCR beta chain comes out of a study of blood T cells in healthy people across ages. Whole-study findings and limits: Age showed a roughly linear inverse relationship with TCR beta diversity per million T cells.

On this clonotype itself: The antigen is unknown.

A J-beta primer mix and a sample-barcoded 5' primer were used in a second PCR of about 6 to 12 cycles. TCRdb analysed the 5' RACE reads with MiXCR anew, one entry per CDR3 protein. The data contain 450,000 to 700,000 distinct CDR3 sequences, roughly 29% of them singletons. The germline V and J ends were trimmed by 5 bases and 2 bases, with 17 bases remaining between them. The V gene's germline CDR1 is KGHDR and CDR2 SFDVKD. The CDR3 length is 16 residues. The chain joins TRBV24-1 to TRBJ1-2; tentatively, D is TRBD1 (6 bases). The specimen sequenced was blood. The TCR was taken from a woman between 65 and 79 years old in good health. The CDR3 loop reads CATSVKRQVLNYGYTF. DNA for the CDR3: TGTGCCACCAGTGTGAAAAGACAGGTCCTAAACTATGGCTACACCTTC.